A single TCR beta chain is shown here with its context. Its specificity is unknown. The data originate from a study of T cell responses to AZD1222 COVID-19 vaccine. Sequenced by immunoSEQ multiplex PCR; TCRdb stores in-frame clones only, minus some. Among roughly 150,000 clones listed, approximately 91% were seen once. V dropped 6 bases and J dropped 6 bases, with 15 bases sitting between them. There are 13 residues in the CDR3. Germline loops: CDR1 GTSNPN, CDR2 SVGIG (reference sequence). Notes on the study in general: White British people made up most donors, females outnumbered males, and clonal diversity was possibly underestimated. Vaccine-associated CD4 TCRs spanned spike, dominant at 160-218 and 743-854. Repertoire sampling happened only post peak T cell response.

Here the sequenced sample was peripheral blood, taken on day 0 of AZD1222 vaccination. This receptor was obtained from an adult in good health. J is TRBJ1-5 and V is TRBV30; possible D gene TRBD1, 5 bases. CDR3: CACRGGVGQPQHF. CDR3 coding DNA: TGTGCCTGCAGAGGAGGGGTAGGTCAGCCCCAGCATTTT.